A selection of T cell receptor beta chains follows, all from one sample in a study of response to subunit inactivated influenza vaccine. TCRdb called the RT-PCR reads again in MiXCR, with one record for every CDR3 protein. Of 180,000 or so distinct CDR3 sequences in the sample, around 12% were seen once. These data also featured in a second study, about T cells expressing NK-cell markers.

Source: CD8+ T cells sorted from PBMCs, taken 11 to 12 days after vaccination. These receptors all stem from a man aged 45 to 65 who received an inactivated influenza vaccine. CDR3s include the opening cysteine and the closing phenylalanine or tryptophan. D genes are given only for firm matches. Clone size is stated in some rows and not others, as once, few, many or a class when expanded.

clone size: NA; V gene: TRBV4-3; J gene: TRBJ1-2; D gene: NA; CDR3 DNA: TGCGCCAGCAGTAGGACTCGGACCGGGTTGGGCTATGGCTACACCTTC; CDR3 protein: CASSRTRTGLGYGYTF
clone size: NA; V gene: TRBV11-2; J gene: TRBJ2-2; D gene: TRBD2; CDR3 DNA: TGTGCCAGCAGCTTCCCGGTAGCGGGGGGCCGCGGAGGGACCGGGGAGCTGTTTTTT; CDR3 protein: CASSFPVAGGRGGTGELFF
clone size: NA; V gene: TRBV7-8; J gene: TRBJ2-7; D gene: TRBD2; CDR3 DNA: TGTGCCAGCAGCAGGAGGACTAGCGGGGGACCTCCCGAGCAGTACTTC; CDR3 protein: CASSRRTSGGPPEQYF
clone size: few; V gene: TRBV5-1; J gene: TRBJ2-2; D gene: TRBD1; CDR3 DNA: TGCGCCAGCAGCACTAGACAGGGTTCCTCAAACTGGGACAACGGGGAGCTGTTTTTT; CDR3 protein: CASSTRQGSSNWDNGELFF
clone size: few; V gene: TRBV28; J gene: TRBJ2-3; D gene: NA; CDR3 DNA: TGTGCCAGCAGTTTTCGCGGGGGCCGCACAGATACGCAGTATTTT; CDR3 protein: CASSFRGGRTDTQYF
clone size: few; V gene: TRBV9; J gene: TRBJ2-5; D gene: NA; CDR3 DNA: TGTGCCAGCAGCAAGAGGGACCTTTACGGAGAGACCCAGTACTTC; CDR3 protein: CASSKRDLYGETQYF
clone size: NA; V gene: TRBV20-1; J gene: TRBJ2-7; D gene: TRBD2; CDR3 DNA: TGCAGTGCTAGCCCGACTAGCGGGGGATACGAGCAGTACTTC; CDR3 protein: CSASPTSGGYEQYF
clone size: NA; V gene: TRBV5-1; J gene: TRBJ2-1; D gene: TRBD2; CDR3 DNA: TGCGCCAGCAGCTTGGGGTTAGCGGGGGTGGGAAATGAGCAGTTCTTC; CDR3 protein: CASSLGLAGVGNEQFF
clone size: NA; V gene: TRBV20-1; J gene: TRBJ2-4; D gene: TRBD2; CDR3 DNA: TGCAGTGCTGCCGGTTTAGCGGGAGTAATCGATGCCAAAAACATTCAGTACTTC; CDR3 protein: CSAAGLAGVIDAKNIQYF
clone size: NA; V gene: TRBV20-1; J gene: TRBJ2-7; D gene: TRBD2; CDR3 DNA: TGCAGTGCCACTCCGACTAGCGGCTACGAGCAGTACTTC; CDR3 protein: CSATPTSGYEQYF
clone size: few; V gene: TRBV3-1; J gene: TRBJ2-4; D gene: NA; CDR3 DNA: TGTGCCAGCAGCCAAGGACCGGCAGGGGTAAACATTCAGTACTTC; CDR3 protein: CASSQGPAGVNIQYF
clone size: NA; V gene: TRBV29-1; J gene: TRBJ1-4; D gene: NA; CDR3 DNA: TGCAGCGTTGCTCGGGGGCCTAATGAAAAACTGTTTTTT; CDR3 protein: CSVARGPNEKLFF
clone size: NA; V gene: TRBV13; J gene: TRBJ2-3; D gene: NA; CDR3 DNA: TGTGCCAGCAGCTGGTCCCCGGGGCGGGATCACACAGATACGCAGTATTTT; CDR3 protein: CASSWSPGRDHTDTQYF
clone size: many; V gene: TRBV7-9; J gene: TRBJ1-2; D gene: TRBD1; CDR3 DNA: TGTGCCAGCGGACCACCCAGGGGGCGGAGGGGCTACACCTTC; CDR3 protein: CASGPPRGRRGYTF
clone size: many; V gene: TRBV7-9; J gene: TRBJ1-2; D gene: TRBD1; CDR3 DNA: TGTGCCAGCAGCCTCTCCGGGACAGCGAGCTATGGCTACACCTTC; CDR3 protein: CASSLSGTASYGYTF
clone size: NA; V gene: TRBV11-2; J gene: TRBJ2-5; D gene: TRBD2; CDR3 DNA: TGTGCCAGCAGCTTACTCCCGTATGGGGCGGGAGCCTACGGGGAGACCCAGTACTTC; CDR3 protein: CASSLLPYGAGAYGETQYF
clone size: few; V gene: TRBV7-9; J gene: TRBJ2-3; D gene: TRBD2; CDR3 DNA: TGTGCCAGCAGCTTCGACCGGACTAGCCTCACAGATACGCAGTATTTT; CDR3 protein: CASSFDRTSLTDTQYF
clone size: NA; V gene: TRBV7-3; J gene: TRBJ2-3; D gene: NA; CDR3 DNA: TGTGCCAGCAGCTTGGATTACACAGATACGCAGTATTTT; CDR3 protein: CASSLDYTDTQYF
clone size: NA; V gene: TRBV10-2; J gene: TRBJ1-1; D gene: NA; CDR3 DNA: TGCGCCAGCAGTGAGTCGTTGTATGGGGGGCTGGCTTTCTTT; CDR3 protein: CASSESLYGGLAFF
clone size: few; V gene: TRBV28; J gene: TRBJ2-5; D gene: NA; CDR3 DNA: TGTGCCAGCAGTTTTACAGGGAGAAAACAAGAGACCCAGTACTTC; CDR3 protein: CASSFTGRKQETQYF
clone size: NA; V gene: TRBV15; J gene: TRBJ2-1; D gene: NA; CDR3 DNA: TGTGCCACCAGCACCCCAGGGAATGAGCAGTTCTTC; CDR3 protein: CATSTPGNEQFF
clone size: once; V gene: TRBV9; J gene: TRBJ1-4; D gene: NA; CDR3 DNA: TGTGCCAGCAGCCCGACGGTCGATGAAAAACTGTTTTTT; CDR3 protein: CASSPTVDEKLFF
clone size: few; V gene: TRBV7-2; J gene: TRBJ1-1; D gene: NA; CDR3 DNA: TGTGCCAGCAGCTTCGCGGGTACTGGCACTGAAGCTTTCTTT; CDR3 protein: CASSFAGTGTEAFF
clone size: few; V gene: TRBV27; J gene: TRBJ2-4; D gene: NA; CDR3 DNA: TGTGCCAGCAGTCCAACCCTCAGGGTCAACATTCAGTACTTC; CDR3 protein: CASSPTLRVNIQYF
clone size: few; V gene: TRBV20-1; J gene: TRBJ2-1; D gene: NA; CDR3 DNA: TGCAGTGCTCTCTCCTACAATGAGCAGTTCTTC; CDR3 protein: CSALSYNEQFF
clone size: NA; V gene: TRBV7-9; J gene: TRBJ2-7; D gene: NA; CDR3 DNA: TGTGCCAGCGCTCCCGAGGAGCAGTACTTC; CDR3 protein: CASAPEEQYF
clone size: NA; V gene: TRBV7-3; J gene: TRBJ2-3; D gene: NA; CDR3 DNA: TGTGCCAGCAGCTTAGTTCCGGACCCTAGGGCGACAGATACGCAGTATTTT; CDR3 protein: CASSLVPDPRATDTQYF
clone size: many; V gene: TRBV11-2; J gene: TRBJ2-7; D gene: NA; CDR3 DNA: TGTGCCAGCAGCTTAGATGGACGGCTTGGGTACGAGCAGTACTTC; CDR3 protein: CASSLDGRLGYEQYF